This passage covers 29 T cell receptor beta chains from one sample sequenced in a study of cytomegalovirus exposure and HLA in healthy donors. With 60 Vbeta and 13 Jbeta primers, the PCR was carried out. TCRdb's table, derived via immunoSEQ multiplex PCR, lists solely in-frame clones and lacks some. The table has about 93,000 clones, less than 80% seen once. The sample taken for sequencing was PBMCs. The receptors were sampled from a woman aged 40 to 49 in good health and CMV-seronegative.

This clone was picked up one time. The chain employs TRBV5-1 and TRBJ1-1; D unresolved. The CDR3 sequence is 13 residues long. Germline loops: CDR1 SGHRS, CDR2 YFSETQ. Trimming took 4 bases from V and 2 from J, leaving 9 bases between them. CDR3 sequence (DNA): TGCGCCAGCAGCGATTTCAGTAACACTGAAGCTTTCTTT. Its protein product is CASSDFSNTEAFF.

The chain employs TRBV7-2 and TRBJ1-1; 7 bases are shared with TRBD1. The V gene end was trimmed by 5 bases and the J gene end by 11 bases; junction bases not matched to a gene: 8. The V gene's germline CDR1 is SGHTA and CDR2 FQGNSA. CDR3 length equals 12 residues. The DNA of the CDR3 is TGTGCCAGCAGCCGAGGGACAGCCGGGGCTTTCTTT. Amino acid sequence: CASSRGTAGAFF.

This clone was counted only a few times. The V call is TRBV2, the J call TRBJ1-2; 10 nucleotides agree with TRBD1. Germline V gene sequence: CDR1 SNHLY, CDR2 FYNNEI. V gave up 7 bases and J gave up 4 bases; unmatched junction bases: 3. CDR3 length: 13 residues. Here the CDR3 DNA reads TGTGCCAGCACCCGGGACAGGGGCTATGGCTACACCTTC. As protein: CASTRDRGYGYTF.

The chain's CDR3 is CASRGVINTGELFF. The CDR3 DNA sequence: TGCGCCAGCAGGGGAGTAATAAACACCGGGGAGCTGTTTTTT. The chain has TRBV5-1 and TRBJ2-2, with D perhaps matching TRBD2 (5 bases). V lost 5 bases to trimming and J lost 2 bases, with 10 bases between them. Germline V gene sequence: CDR1 SGHRS, CDR2 YFSETQ. The length of the CDR3 is 14 residues.

This rearrangement joins TRBV30 to TRBJ2-3; 8 positions agree with TRBD2. V lost 8 bases, J lost 1 base, and 8 bases stayed unmatched. The CDR3 sequence is 14 residues long. Germline CDR1 reads GTSNPN; CDR2 reads SVGIG (reference sequence). The CDR3 bases are TGTGCCAGCGGGAGTGGCTCGGGCACAGATACGCAGTATTTT. Its protein product is CASGSGSGTDTQYF.

This chain connects TRBV7-2 to TRBJ1-4, with D perhaps TRBD1 (6 bases). Per germline, CDR1 SGHTA and CDR2 FQGNSA. Trimming pared 3 bases from V and 8 bases from J, leaving 19 bases between. The CDR3 has 16 amino acids. The CDR3 region is CASSLVRGGRYEKLFF. The CDR3 DNA reads as TGTGCCAGCAGCTTGGTCCGGGGGGGGCGATACGAAAAACTGTTTTTT.

This clone turned up a few times. J is TRBJ1-2 and V is TRBV6-1; D not resolved. The CDR3 has 15 residues. Germline V gene data show CDR1 as MNHNS and CDR2 as SASEGT. Between the trimmed V and J ends, which lost 2 bases and 7 bases, there was a span of 17 bases. The CDR3 DNA is TGTGCCAGCAGTGAATGGGAGGAGAGGAGTGGTGGCTACACCTTC. This sequence encodes CASSEWEERSGGYTF.

The rearrangement joins TRBV4-1 to TRBJ1-2, with D perhaps TRBD1 (6 bases). CDR1 is MGHRA and CDR2 is YSYEKL in the germline V gene. V was clipped by 3 bases and J by 8 bases, with 16 bases between them. The CDR3 is 14 amino acids. Here the CDR3 DNA reads TGCGCCAGCAGCCATACCGGGGGGGGCCGGGGCTACACCTTC. It yields the protein CASSHTGGGRGYTF.

A few counts support this clone. The rearrangement links TRBV5-1 to TRBJ1-1, with D uncertain. The CDR3 loop spans 14 amino acids. V was shortened by 0 bases and J by 6 bases, with 12 bases between the two germline ends. Germline lookup yields CDR1 SGHRS and CDR2 YFSETQ. The CDR3 coding sequence is TGCGCCAGCAGCTTGGTCAGAGGAATCCCTGAAGCTTTCTTT. It translates to CASSLVRGIPEAFF.

The rearrangement links TRBV5-6 to TRBJ2-1; 12 bases fit TRBD2. Trimming at V came to 4 bases and at J to 8 bases, leaving 7 bases not matched to a gene. The CDR3 runs 15 residues. Germline CDR1 is SGHDT and CDR2 is YYEEEE. CDR3 in DNA: TGTGCCAGCAGCCCGACTAGCGGGAGAGTCTATGAGCAGTTCTTC. Translated: CASSPTSGRVYEQFF.

This rearrangement joins TRBV7-9 to TRBJ2-5; no clear D gene. The J call is doubtful: the DNA matches TRBJ2-7 better. The CDR3 length is 13 residues. Germline V gene sequence: CDR1 SEHNR, CDR2 FQNEAQ (reference sequence). In DNA, the CDR3 is TGTGCCAGCAGCTTAGTAGAGAGCTACGAGCAGTACTTC. Translating it yields CASSLVESYEQYF.

This rearrangement joins TRBV5-4 to TRBJ1-2; TRBD1 matches at 11 bases. This CDR3 is built from 15 residues. Germline values: CDR1 SGHNT, CDR2 YYREEE (reference sequence). J was trimmed by 8 bases and V by 4 bases; bases with no gene match: 10. Here the CDR3 reads CASSPRTGGLGGYTF. The CDR3 DNA follows: TGTGCCAGCAGCCCTCGGACAGGGGGCCTAGGCGGCTACACCTTC.

This chain links TRBV2 with TRBJ1-3, with a tentative D call TRBD1 (6 bases). The CDR3 is 12 amino acids. V was cut by 8 bases and J by 8 bases, with 13 bases left in between. The germline V gene encodes CDR1 SNHLY and CDR2 FYNNEI. The chain's CDR3 is CASLPGADTIYF. CDR3 DNA: TGTGCCAGCCTCCCAGGGGCAGACACCATATATTTT.

The J gene is TRBJ2-3, the V gene TRBV11-3; D may be TRBD1 (6 bases). Germline lookup yields CDR1 SGHNT and CDR2 YENEEA. CDR3 length: 12 amino acids. Trimming cost V 0 bases and J 9 bases, with 7 bases left between them. The CDR3 DNA is TGTGCCAGCAGCTTAGAGAGGGGGACGCAGTATTTT. Its translation: CASSLERGTQYF.

The chain recombines TRBV19 with TRBJ2-2; possibly TRBD2 for D (6 bases). The CDR3 spans 13 residues. The V gene lost 7 bases and the J gene lost 5 bases, with 11 bases spanning the gap. Per the germline V gene, CDR1 is LNHDA and CDR2 is SQIVND (reference sequence). CDR3 loop: CASMGGGTGELFF. In DNA form, the CDR3 reads TGTGCCAGTATGGGAGGAGGGACCGGGGAGCTGTTTTTT.

The rearrangement uses TRBV5-1 and TRBJ2-4, with TRBD2 matching over 10 bases. The ends lost 0 bases at V and 7 bases at J; junction bases unmatched: 1. The germline V gene encodes CDR1 SGHRS and CDR2 YFSETQ. The CDR3 contains 14 residues. CDR3 nucleotides: TGCGCCAGCAGCTTGGGAGCGGGAGGGAACATTCAGTACTTC. This codes for CASSLGAGGNIQYF.

The chain uses TRBV4-1 and TRBJ2-1; a weak D match, TRBD2 (6 bases). Trimming left V 4 bases short and J 8 bases short, with 12 bases between. Germline CDR1 MGHRA, CDR2 YSYEKL. CDR3 size: 13 residues. CDR3 protein: CASSRGLSDEQFF. The CDR3 DNA sequence: TGCGCCAGCAGCCGGGGACTCTCGGATGAGCAGTTCTTC.

As to this clone: Sequence at one end of the junction differs from germline and may be a read error. This chain uses TRBV7-9 with TRBJ2-1; the D gene is possibly TRBD2 (5 bases). CDR3 size: 12 residues. Germline loops: CDR1 SEHNR, CDR2 FQNEAQ (reference sequence). The CDR3 reads CYLEDSYNEQFF. CDR3 DNA sequence: TGCTACCTGGAGGATTCCTACAATGAGCAGTTCTTC.

The V call is TRBV5-1, the J call TRBJ2-2, with no clear D. This CDR3 has 16 residues. Germline values: CDR1 SGHRS, CDR2 YFSETQ. Deletions cut 2 bases from V and 0 bases from J, with 11 bases between. The CDR3 DNA follows: TGCGCCAGCAGCTTAATTCAGGTCGCGAACACCGGGGAGCTGTTTTTT. Amino acid sequence: CASSLIQVANTGELFF.

This clone was counted a single time. V and J are TRBV7-2 and TRBJ1-2; TRBD1 agrees at 10 bases. The CDR3 is made up of 14 amino acids. The V and J ends lost 5 bases and 8 bases, in that order; junction bases with no gene match: 8. CDR1 and CDR2 (germline): SGHTA, FQGNSA. CDR3 nucleotide sequence: TGTGCCAGCAGCCTATCCGGGACAGGGGAAGGCTACACCTTC. Translated, it gives CASSLSGTGEGYTF.

The chain is built from TRBV15 and TRBJ1-5; no firm D call. Germline values: CDR1 LNHNV, CDR2 YYDKDF (reference sequence). Trimming left V 0 bases short and J 4 bases short, with 13 bases between. This CDR3 spans 16 amino acids. In nucleotides, the CDR3 is TGTGCCACCAGCAGAGAGACTGGCGGGAATAATCAGCCCCAGCATTTT. Translating it yields CATSRETGGNNQPQHF.

The chain employs TRBV4-2 and TRBJ2-5; TRBD2 might be the D (6 bases). This CDR3 has 16 residues. Germline V lookup: CDR1 LGHNA, CDR2 YNFKEQ. V was trimmed by 0 bases and J by 1 base, leaving 12 bases between them. The DNA of the CDR3 is TGTGCCAGCAGCCAAGATTGGTCGGGACTCCAAGAGACCCAGTACTTC. Amino acid sequence: CASSQDWSGLQETQYF.

V gene TRBV7-9 combines with J gene TRBJ2-7; 8 bases align to TRBD1. This CDR3 has 15 residues. J was trimmed by 4 bases and V by 5 bases; bases with no gene match: 10. Germline CDR1 and CDR2: SEHNR and FQNEAQ (reference sequence). The CDR3 nucleotides read TGTGCCAGCAGCCGTCCCGTGGGACAGGTATACGAGCAGTACTTC. This sequence encodes CASSRPVGQVYEQYF.

The chain couples TRBV11-1 to TRBJ2-7; a weak D match, TRBD2 (5 bases). There are 14 residues in the CDR3. Trimming took off 8 bases at V and 2 bases at J, with 16 bases between the two ends. Germline V lookup: CDR1 SGHAT, CDR2 FQDESV (reference sequence). CDR3: CASGAPGIAYEQYF. The CDR3 bases are TGTGCCAGCGGTGCCCCCGGGATCGCCTACGAGCAGTACTTC.

The CDR3 spells CASSLVSGRGEQFF. CDR3 in DNA: TGTGCCAGTAGTCTAGTTAGCGGAAGAGGTGAGCAGTTCTTC. This rearrangement joins TRBV19 to TRBJ2-1; D perhaps matches TRBD2 (6 bases). The CDR3 contains 14 residues. The V gene lost 5 bases and the J gene lost 9 bases, with 17 bases spanning the gap. Germline CDR1 LNHDA, CDR2 SQIVND (reference sequence).

The CDR3 here is CASSRGQGGNTIYF. CDR3 sequence (DNA): TGTGCCAGCAGCCGTGGACAGGGCGGAAACACCATATATTTT. The chain links TRBV5-4 to TRBJ1-3, with TRBD1 identical over 8 bases. The junction had 4 bases not matched to a gene; V was cut back by 4 bases and J by 4 bases. The CDR3 runs to 14 residues. Per germline, CDR1 SGHNT and CDR2 YYREEE (reference sequence).

V usage is TRBV28 and J usage is TRBJ1-1; a weak D match, TRBD1 (6 bases). Trimming took off 3 bases at V and 1 base at J, with 12 bases between the two ends. This CDR3 contains 15 residues. The germline CDR1 and CDR2 sequences are MDHEN and SYDVKM. The CDR3 nucleotides read TGTGCCAGCAGTTTTACACAGGGATGGAACACTGAAGCTTTCTTT. It specifies CASSFTQGWNTEAFF.

The gene calls are TRBV2 and TRBJ2-1; D is unclear. V lost 4 bases and J 0 bases, leaving 7 bases between the germline ends. The CDR3 contains 14 residues. CDR1 is SNHLY and CDR2 is FYNNEI in the germline V gene. The CDR3 loop is CASSGSRSYNEQFF. The CDR3 region has the DNA TGTGCCAGCAGTGGTTCCCGCTCCTACAATGAGCAGTTCTTC.

This sequence joins TRBV28 and TRBJ2-1; D perhaps matches TRBD2 (5 bases). V lost 6 bases and J lost 5, with 11 bases in between. This CDR3 is 13 amino acids long. From germline, CDR1 is MDHEN and CDR2 SYDVKM. CDR3 sequence reads: CASRLDRHNEQFF. Here the CDR3 DNA reads TGTGCCAGCAGACTAGATCGTCACAATGAGCAGTTCTTC.